A single sample gave rise to the 22 T cell receptor beta chains below, sequenced in a study of type 1 regulatory T cells. The antigens of these receptors remain unknown. TCRdb re-derived calls from the reads in MiXCR, one entry per CDR3 protein. Among several thousand distinct CDR3 sequences listed, approximately 25% were seen once. Sequencing input: cultured T cells, either the whole culture or a sorted T cell fraction (not recorded which). Subset: Tr1-enriched cell product generated in vitro against host alloantigens. These receptors all come from a human donor in good health.

This clonotype was counted between two and nine times. V usage is TRBV5-1 and J usage is TRBJ2-1; the D gene could be TRBD1 or TRBD2 (5 bases each). The CDR3 loop spans 15 amino acids. V was clipped by 5 bases and J by 0 bases, with 12 bases between them. Germline-derived CDR1 and CDR2 are SGHRS and YFSETQ. CDR3 sequence (DNA): TGCGCCAGCAGACAGACTGGGACCTCCTACAATGAGCAGTTCTTC. It codes for CASRQTGTSYNEQFF.

This clonotype occurred many times. The chain links TRBV30 to TRBJ1-2, with D tentatively TRBD1 (6 bases). The V gene lost 3 bases and the J gene lost 3 bases, with 8 bases spanning the gap. Germline V lookup: CDR1 GTSNPN, CDR2 SVGIG (reference sequence). This CDR3 contains 12 residues. The CDR3 DNA is TGTGCCTGGAGACAGGGAGACTATGGCTACACCTTC. Translating it yields CAWRQGDYGYTF.

This clonotype counts as large. This chain joins TRBV14 and TRBJ2-1; D perhaps matches TRBD2 (6 bases). The CDR3 length is 14 residues. Germline values: CDR1 SGHDN, CDR2 FVKESK. The ends were cut back, 4 bases at V and 7 bases at J, with 14 bases in the middle. The CDR3 nucleotides are TGTGCCAGCAGCCCCTCGCATGCGGGAAATGAGCAGTTCTTC. This gives the protein CASSPSHAGNEQFF.

This clonotype is termed large (0.1 to 1%). The rearrangement uses TRBV20-1 and TRBJ1-5; TRBD1 is a possible D gene (6 bases). Germline CDR1 DFQATT, CDR2 SNEGSKA (reference sequence). There are 13 residues in the CDR3. V was pared by 5 bases and J by 2 bases, with 10 bases between. As DNA, the CDR3 is TGCAGTGCTGACAAGGGGGGCAATCAGCCCCAGCATTTT. Amino acid sequence: CSADKGGNQPQHF.

This clonotype was seen ten or more times. This sequence joins TRBV20-1 and TRBJ1-5, with D hard to call. V was cut by 1 base and J by 0 bases, with 10 bases left in between. Germline V gene sequence: CDR1 DFQATT, CDR2 SNEGSKA (reference sequence). The CDR3 sequence is 15 residues long. The CDR3 DNA reads as TGCAGTGCTAGAGCTCTGGCTGATAGCAATCAGCCCCAGCATTTT. Its protein product is CSARALADSNQPQHF.

The chain couples TRBV29-1 to TRBJ2-3, with D perhaps TRBD2 (6 bases). This CDR3 contains 12 residues. V shed 7 bases and J shed 3 bases, with 11 bases lying between them. Germline V CDR1 and CDR2: SQVTM, ANQGSEA. The CDR3 spells CSANLATDTQYF. CDR3 DNA: TGCAGCGCTAACCTAGCGACAGATACGCAGTATTTT.

By share, this clonotype ranks as medium-sized (0.01 to 0.1%). This rearrangement joins TRBV5-4 to TRBJ2-7; weak D call: TRBD1 (5 bases). This CDR3 spans 15 amino acids. V was clipped by 2 bases and J by 0 bases, with 12 bases between them. Germline V CDR1 and CDR2: SGHNT, YYREEE (reference sequence). The CDR3 loop is CASSLPTAISYEQYF. As DNA, the CDR3 is TGTGCCAGCAGCTTACCGACAGCCATCTCCTACGAGCAGTACTTC. Drawing the rest from reference TRBV5-4 and TRBJ2-7, the complete variable domain is ETGVTQSPTHLIKTRGQQVTLRCSSQSGHNTVSWYQQALGQGPQFIFQYYREEENGRGNFPPRFSGLQFPNYSSELNVNALELDDSALYLCASSLPTAISYEQYFGPGTRLTVT.

This clonotype is medium-sized by share. The CDR3 coding sequence is TGCAGTGCTAGTTTGGCAGGGAGGAGGACCCAGTACTTC. This gives the protein CSASLAGRRTQYF. The chain couples TRBV20-1 to TRBJ2-5; a possible D gene is TRBD2 (6 bases). Germline lookup yields CDR1 DFQATT and CDR2 SNEGSKA (reference sequence). V was clipped by 3 bases and J by 7 bases, with 15 bases between them. CDR3 length: 13 amino acids.

This clonotype is medium-sized in the sample. This chain links TRBV6-5 with TRBJ1-1; D gene unclear. Germline V gene data show CDR1 as MNHEY and CDR2 as SVGAGI. Trimming took off 5 bases at V and 8 bases at J, with 12 bases between the two ends. The CDR3 has 12 amino acids. DNA for the CDR3: TGTGCCAGCAGTACCCCCGGAAAAGAAGCTTTCTTT. Translation gives CASSTPGKEAFF.

By proportion, this clonotype is medium-sized (0.01 to 0.1%). The V gene is TRBV12-3 or TRBV12-4, the J gene TRBJ2-1; D may be TRBD2 (5 bases). The CDR3 extends over 14 amino acids. The V and J ends lost 0 bases and 13 bases respectively, with 16 bases between them. The CDR3 loop is CASSLALASSSQFF. The CDR3 region has the DNA TGTGCCAGCAGTTTAGCCCTCGCCTCTAGCTCTCAGTTCTTC.

There are a few counts of this clonotype. The chain uses TRBV5-1 and TRBJ2-1; 7 bases fit TRBD1. The length of the CDR3 is 16 residues. With V trimmed by 3 bases and J by 7 bases, 13 bases remained unmatched. Looked up from germline, CDR1 is SGHRS and CDR2 is YFSETQ. The CDR3 sequence is CASSSNFNTGVNEQFF. CDR3 DNA: TGCGCCAGCAGCTCGAATTTCAATACAGGGGTTAATGAGCAGTTCTTC.

Judged by abundance, this clonotype is medium-sized. One end of the junction varies from germline; a read error may be responsible. The chain is built from TRBV7-7 and TRBJ2-5; 7 nucleotides line up with TRBD2. The CDR3 sequence is 15 residues long. From germline, CDR1 is SSHAT and CDR2 FNYEAQ (reference sequence). The CDR3 loop is CASSFSREEYETQYF. CDR3 bases: TGTGCTAGCAGCTTTTCTCGGGAGGAGTATGAGACCCAGTACTTC.

This clonotype is medium-sized by share. The chain joins TRBV7-2 to TRBJ1-5; 10 positions match TRBD1. The CDR3 runs 15 residues. CDR1 SGHTA and CDR2 FQGNSA come from the germline V gene. With 3 bases clipped from V and 2 bases from J, the junction kept 1 base outside the gene matches. CDR3 nucleotide sequence: TGTGCCAGCAGCTTCGACAGGGGGCGCAATCAGCCCCAGCATTTT. This sequence encodes CASSFDRGRNQPQHF. The full variable domain, rest sourced from reference TRBV7-2 and TRBJ1-5, is GAGVSQSPSNKVTEKGKDVELRCDPISGHTALYWYRQSLGQGLEFLIYFQGNSAPDKSGLPSDRFSAERTGGSVSTLTIQRTQQEDSAVYLCASSFDRGRNQPQHFGDGTRLSIL.

In this sample, this clonotype turned up a few times. CDR3 DNA: TGTGCCAGCAGTTACTCGATATCTAGGAGCGAGCAGTACTTC. Protein product: CASSYSISRSEQYF. The gene calls are TRBV6-5 and TRBJ2-7; D is ambiguous. Germline V gene lookup returns CDR1 MNHEY and CDR2 SVGAGI. The CDR3 is 14 amino acids. The V gene lost 0 bases and the J gene lost 6 bases, with 12 bases spanning the gap.

This clonotype is medium-sized by share. The chain carries TRBV23-1 and TRBJ2-6, with no clear D. TRBV23-1 is given ORF status, its function remaining uncertain. The ends were cut back, 9 bases at V and 0 bases at J, with 12 bases in the middle. The CDR3 covers 15 residues. The DNA of the CDR3 is TGCGCCAGAGGACGGGCGAGCTCTGGGGCCAACGTCCTGACTTTC. Amino acids: CARGRASSGANVLTF.

This clonotype was picked up many times. At one boundary the junction diverges from the germline segment, which might be a read error. The rearrangement links TRBV23-1 to TRBJ2-1; no definite D call. TRBV23-1 falls under the ORF class, with uncertain function. This CDR3 comprises 14 residues. The CDR3 sequence is CASSPQRIYNEQFF. DNA of the CDR3: TGCGCCAGCAGTCCTCAGAGAATCTACAATGAGCAGTTTTTC.

This rearrangement joins TRBV29-1 to TRBJ2-3; D gene unclear. The CDR3 is 13 residues long. Germline assignment: CDR1 SQVTM and CDR2 ANQGSEA. Trimming removed 6 bases at V and 6 bases at J, with 16 bases between. This chain's CDR3 is CSVPLLGRDTQYF. As DNA, the CDR3 is TGCAGCGTCCCCCTCCTAGGCAGGGATACGCAGTATTTT.

The chain links TRBV2 to TRBJ1-2; possibly TRBD1 for D (5 bases). The CDR3 is made up of 15 amino acids. V was trimmed by 6 bases and J by 8 bases, leaving 22 bases between them. The germline V gene encodes CDR1 SNHLY and CDR2 FYNNEI. The CDR3 sequence is CASSLDAGSVSGYTF. The CDR3 DNA is TGTGCCAGCAGCCTTGACGCAGGGAGTGTGAGCGGCTACACCTTC.

By its share, this clonotype is medium-sized (0.01 to 0.1%). The chain is built from TRBV2 and TRBJ1-4; 9 bases align to TRBD1. Germline V gene data show CDR1 as SNHLY and CDR2 as FYNNEI. V lost 8 bases, J lost 8 bases, and 6 bases stayed unmatched. The CDR3 is 13 residues long. The CDR3 region is CASEGQGLEKLFF. CDR3 nucleotide sequence: TGTGCCAGCGAGGGACAGGGTTTGGAAAAACTGTTTTTT.

This clonotype was observed at least ten times. This chain joins TRBV20-1 and TRBJ1-1, with TRBD1 matching over 7 bases. The CDR3 runs to 13 residues. The germline gives CDR1 DFQATT, CDR2 SNEGSKA (reference sequence). Trimming took 6 bases from V and 5 from J; bases not matched to a gene: 9. CDR3 sequence (DNA): TGCAGTGCCCATAGACAGGGTAAGACTGAAGCTTTCTTT. Translating it yields CSAHRQGKTEAFF.

The CDR3 sequence: CASSRSNAVVGEQFF. CDR3 bases: TGTGCCAGTAGCCGGTCAAACGCCGTCGTTGGTGAGCAGTTCTTC. The genes are TRBV19 and TRBJ2-1, with D unresolved. V lost 6 bases, J lost 9 bases, and 21 bases lay in between. CDR1 LNHDA and CDR2 SQIVND come from the germline V gene (reference sequence). This CDR3 comprises 15 residues.

At least ten counts were recorded for this clonotype. The chain combines TRBV5-5 with TRBJ1-2; 7 nucleotides agree with TRBD1. Trimming at V came to 4 bases and at J to 0 bases, leaving 3 bases not matched to a gene. Germline V CDR1 and CDR2: SGHKS, YYEKEE (reference sequence). This CDR3 contains 14 residues. The CDR3 is CASSAGTANYGYTF. The CDR3 region has the DNA TGTGCCAGCAGCGCCGGGACAGCTAACTATGGCTACACCTTC.